This T cell receptor beta chain stems from a study of CD8+CD57+ T cells in acquired aplastic anemia. About the research overall: Isolated CD4+ and CD8+ cells, once sorted, yielded DNA averaging 3.2 ug. Whole-study findings and limits: Patient and control CD8+ Simpson's diversity was not significantly different. Researchers report that around 31 CD8+ CDR3 sequences appeared in both patients and controls.

An expansion of CD8+CD57+ cells by flow cytometry had been shown in patients chosen for sequencing. Concerning this clonotype: Its antigen is not identified.

Investigators profiled TCR beta VDJ and CDR3 from genomic DNA template. TCRdb re-analysed the reads in MiXCR, keeping a single row per CDR3 protein. The sample shows approximately 190,000 distinct CDR3 sequences, around half of them seen only once. CDR3 length: 15 amino acids. Trimming took off 3 bases at V and 6 bases at J, with 15 bases between the two ends. The germline V gene encodes CDR1 SGHVS and CDR2 FQNEAQ. This clonotype was obtained from a human donor with aplastic anemia. J is TRBJ1-5 and V is TRBV7-8; tentatively, D is TRBD1 (6 bases). Sequenced sample: sorted CD4+, CD8+, or CD8+CD57+ T cells (not recorded which) from PBMCs. CDR3 DNA sequence: TGTGCCAGCAGCTTGGTTAAACAGGGATCTCAGCCCCAGCATTTT. Translating gives CASSLVKQGSQPQHF.